This T cell receptor beta chain was identified during a study of CD8+ T cells in alopecia areata. Indicated treatment: oral pan-JAK inhibitor, 5-10 mg twice daily. This clone has only one observation. Its specificity is unknown. Investigators isolated RNA and reverse transcribed it into cDNA to act as the sequencing template. Clones were read by immunoSEQ multiplex PCR, and TCRdb kept only the in-frame ones, dropping some. The data show 150,000 to 200,000 clones, around 60% seen once. The ends lost 0 bases at V and 6 bases at J; junction bases unmatched: 6. Looked up from germline, CDR1 is GTSNPN and CDR2 is SVGIG (reference sequence). This CDR3 region has 14 residues. Study observations and caveats: Normal scalp showed lower clonality than lesional scalp, especially alopecia totalis/universalis. Tofacitinib significantly reduced both scalp clonality and expanded CD8+ clones among the top 100.

V is TRBV30 and J is TRBJ1-2; 8 bases line up with TRBD1. This material consisted of CD4+ T cells sorted from blood, taken between weeks 47 and 50, from a patient treated with tofacitinib. The sequence came from a human donor with alopecia areata. CDR3 nucleotide sequence: TGTGCCTGGAGTGTCGCAGGGGGCGGTGATGGCTACACCTTC. It yields the protein CAWSVAGGGDGYTF. Based on the CDR3 plus reference TRBV30 and TRBJ1-2, the full variable domain is SQTIHQWPATLVQPVGSPLSLECTVEGTSNPNLYWYRQAAGRGLQLLFYSVGIGQISSEVPQNLSASRPQDRQFILSSKKLLLSDSGFYLCAWSVAGGGDGYTFGSGTRLTVV.